One and the same sample provided the 10 T cell receptor beta chains below, sequenced in a study of blood T cell repertoires in COVID-19. TCRdb's copy holds only in-frame clones and misses some; the assay was immunoSEQ multiplex PCR. The sample includes hundreds of thousands of clones, about four fifths of them seen just once. The sample comprised peripheral blood. The source is an elderly woman with acute or convalescent COVID-19.

This clone was recorded only once. The rearrangement joins TRBV5-4 to TRBJ1-2; 10 bases line up with TRBD1. The CDR3 covers 14 residues. The trim removed 5 bases at V and 2 bases at J, leaving 3 bases unmatched. Germline CDR1 and CDR2: SGHNT and YYREEE (reference sequence). CDR3 nucleotides: TGTGCCAGCAGATTGACAGGGGGCAACTATGGCTACACCTTC. Its protein is CASRLTGGNYGYTF.

This clone was detected only once. DNA for the CDR3: TGTGCCAGCAGTCTAGCCCCAGGGGGCGGAAATCGGGAGACCCAGTACTTC. This sequence encodes CASSLAPGGGNRETQYF. The V and J genes are TRBV7-6 and TRBJ2-5; 8 bases align to TRBD1. The CDR3 covers 17 residues. CDR1 and CDR2 from the germline V gene are SGHVS and FNYEAQ. Trimming removed 6 bases from V and 5 bases from J; junction bases left unmatched: 17.

This clone was detected once. The chain has TRBV12-3 or TRBV12-4 and TRBJ1-2; 7 positions match TRBD1. This CDR3 contains 13 residues. Trimming cost V 7 bases and J 2 bases; bases outside gene matches: 4. CDR3 residues: CASNRQGNYGYTF. In DNA, the CDR3 is TGTGCCAGCAACCGACAGGGAAACTATGGCTACACCTTC.

The genes are TRBV7-8 and TRBJ2-1; 7 nucleotides match TRBD2. CDR1 and CDR2 from the germline V gene are SGHVS and FQNEAQ. The CDR3 spans 15 residues. Germline trimming cut 1 base from V and 4 bases from J; bases unmatched to any gene: 4. As DNA, the CDR3 is TGTGCCAGCAGCTTAGGGGGGGGAATTTACAATGAGCAGTTCTTC. It yields the protein CASSLGGGIYNEQFF. Based on the CDR3 plus reference TRBV7-8 and TRBJ2-1, the full variable domain is GAGVSQSPRYKVAKRGQDVALRCDPISGHVSLFWYQQALGQGPEFLTYFQNEAQLDKSGLPSDRFFAERPEGSVSTLKIQRTQQEDSAVYLCASSLGGGIYNEQFFGPGTRLTVL.

The chain links TRBV5-4 to TRBJ1-1; D is possibly TRBD1 (6 bases). The CDR3 is 13 residues long. V was trimmed by 2 bases and J by 8 bases, leaving 13 bases between them. Germline V CDR1 and CDR2: SGHNT, YYREEE (reference sequence). CDR3 in amino acids: CASSLQGGIEAFF. The CDR3 nucleotides read TGTGCCAGCAGCTTACAGGGAGGGATCGAAGCTTTCTTT. Combining the CDR3 with reference TRBV5-4 and TRBJ1-1 gives the whole variable domain ETGVTQSPTHLIKTRGQQVTLRCSSQSGHNTVSWYQQALGQGPQFIFQYYREEENGRGNFPPRFSGLQFPNYSSELNVNALELDDSALYLCASSLQGGIEAFFGQGTRLTVV.

The gene calls are TRBV11-3 and TRBJ2-7; 8 bases fit TRBD1. Germline V gene data show CDR1 as SGHNT and CDR2 as YENEEA. The CDR3 extends over 16 amino acids. V lost 1 base, J lost 5 bases, and 10 bases stayed unmatched. For the CDR3, the DNA is TGTGCCAGCAGCTTAGTGGGCAGGGGGCGCGTCAACGAGCAGTACTTC. Translation: CASSLVGRGRVNEQYF. Combining the CDR3 with reference TRBV11-3 and TRBJ2-7 gives the whole variable domain EAGVVQSPRYKIIEKKQPVAFWCNPISGHNTLYWYLQNLGQGPELLIRYENEEAVDDSQLPKDRFSAERLKGVDSTLKIQPAELGDSAVYLCASSLVGRGRVNEQYFGPGTRLTVT.

The gene calls are TRBV28 and TRBJ2-5, with 9 bases matching TRBD1. CDR1 MDHEN and CDR2 SYDVKM come from the germline V gene. This CDR3 is 15 amino acids long. J lost 1 base, V lost 2 bases, and 2 bases had no gene match. CDR3 sequence (DNA): TGTGCCAGCAGTTTAACAGGGGGCGGCCAAGAGACCCAGTACTTC. Protein: CASSLTGGGQETQYF.

This chain joins TRBV9 and TRBJ2-1; tentative D call: TRBD1 (5 bases). The V end was cut by 0 bases, the J end by 8 bases, with 24 bases between. The CDR3 consists of 18 residues. The germline CDR1 and CDR2 sequences are SGDLS and YYNGEE. The CDR3 is CASSVEALAGNFWDEQFF. The CDR3 region has the DNA TGTGCCAGCAGCGTAGAGGCCCTGGCAGGGAATTTTTGGGATGAGCAGTTCTTC.

V and J are TRBV6-6 and TRBJ1-5; 9 bases agree with TRBD1. Germline V CDR1 and CDR2: MNHNY, SVGAGI (reference sequence). The CDR3 contains 15 residues. The V segment lost 5 bases and the J segment 6 bases; nucleotides outside the gene matches: 8. CDR3 in DNA: TGTGCCAGCAGTCGCCGGGACAGGGATGGTCAGCCCCAGCATTTT. This gives the protein CASSRRDRDGQPQHF.

The chain uses TRBV30 and TRBJ2-2, with 7 bases aligning to TRBD2. The germline V gene has CDR1 GTSNPN and CDR2 SVGIG (reference sequence). Trimming removed 1 base from V and 3 bases from J; junction bases left unmatched: 5. The CDR3 is made up of 15 amino acids. The CDR3 DNA reads as TGTGCCTGGAGTGCCGGTCGGGGGGACACCGGGGAGCTGTTTTTT. Amino acids: CAWSAGRGDTGELFF.